This is a list of T cell receptor beta chains from one sample in a study of low-dose radiotherapy and immunotherapy resistance in tumors. TCRdb independently ran MiXCR on the reads; one entry per CDR3 protein. The sample includes some 85,000 distinct CDR3 sequences, 15% to 20% seen only once; the top ten take 4.5% to 7.5%. The sample consisted of PBMCs, taken before treatment. The receptors were gathered from a male donor with prostate cancer. CDR3s include the opening cysteine and the closing phenylalanine or tryptophan. Fields, in order: CDR3 DNA, CDR3 protein, V gene, D gene, J gene, clone size. A D gene is named only where the DNA matches it firmly. Size is stated for part of the rows, as once, few or many counts, or as a class when the clone is expanded.

TGTGCCAGCAGCCAAGGCAGGAACACCGGGGAGCTGTTTTTT,CASSQGRNTGELFF,TRBV14,.,TRBJ2-2,many
TGCGCCAGCAGCCTTGAGCTGGGATTAAATGAGCAGTTCTTC,CASSLELGLNEQFF,TRBV4-1,.,TRBJ2-1,many
TGTGCCGGCGGGGCAGGGCGTAGCAATCAGCCCCAGCATTTT,CAGGAGRSNQPQHF,TRBV2,.,TRBJ1-5,many
TGTGCCAGCAGCCAACCCGGGACTAGTGGGAAAGATACGCAGTATTTT,CASSQPGTSGKDTQYF,TRBV3-1,TRBD2,TRBJ2-3,many
TGTGCCTGGAGCGCCCGGCCTTGGGACAGCCGATCCTATAGCAATCAGCCCCAGCATTTT,CAWSARPWDSRSYSNQPQHF,TRBV30,TRBD1,TRBJ1-5,many
TGCGCCAGCAGCCAAGAGGAGGGAAGGGGACGGACATCGGGAGGCTACACCTTC,CASSQEEGRGRTSGGYTF,TRBV4-1,.,TRBJ1-2,many
TGCAGTGCTGCCCGTTCTGCAGGGTACGAGCAGTTCTTC,CSAARSAGYEQFF,TRBV20-1,.,TRBJ2-1,many
TGTGCCAGCAGTTTGGGGGACCTTTCGGATACGCAGTATTTT,CASSLGDLSDTQYF,TRBV12-3/TRBV12-4,.,TRBJ2-3,many
TGTGCCAGCAGCTTAGACGCGGGGGGCGGAGGAAATGAGCAGTTCTTC,CASSLDAGGGGNEQFF,TRBV7-2,TRBD2,TRBJ2-1,many
TGTGCCAGCAGTTACTCTGCGGGAGTGGGTGAGACCCAGTACTTC,CASSYSAGVGETQYF,TRBV6-2/TRBV6-3,TRBD2,TRBJ2-5,.
TGTGCCAGCAGCTACAGGACTAGCGGGAGCGGATACAATGAGCAGTTCTTC,CASSYRTSGSGYNEQFF,TRBV9,TRBD2,TRBJ2-1,many
TGTGCCAGCAGTATCTCAATCTACGAGCAGTACTTC,CASSISIYEQYF,TRBV6-2/TRBV6-3,.,TRBJ2-7,many
TGCAGTGCCAAGGACCGCGCCTCCTACGAGCAGTACTTC,CSAKDRASYEQYF,TRBV20-1,.,TRBJ2-7,few
TGTGCCAGCAGCCGTACAGGGTTGAGTGGCTACACCTTC,CASSRTGLSGYTF,TRBV6-6,.,TRBJ1-2,few
TGTGCCAGCAGCCGCAGATCCGGTAACACAGATACGCAGTATTTT,CASSRRSGNTDTQYF,TRBV11-2,.,TRBJ2-3,.
TGTGCCAGCAGTTACTCGGTAGGGTTGGATGGCTACACCTTC,CASSYSVGLDGYTF,TRBV6-5,.,TRBJ1-2,many
TGTGCCAGCATGGGACTAGCGGTGTATAGCTCCTACAATGAGCAGTTCTTC,CASMGLAVYSSYNEQFF,TRBV7-9,TRBD2,TRBJ2-1,many
TGTGCCACCAGTGAGGGAGGGAACTATGGCTACACCTTC,CATSEGGNYGYTF,TRBV24-1,.,TRBJ1-2,.
TGTGCCTGGAGTGTCGTTTTGGGACGGAACACTGAAGCTTTCTTT,CAWSVVLGRNTEAFF,TRBV30,.,TRBJ1-1,few
TGTGCCAGCAGCCCTATGACTAGCGGGAGAACCAATGAGCAGTTCTTC,CASSPMTSGRTNEQFF,TRBV5-4,TRBD2,TRBJ2-1,.
TGTGCCACCAGCAGAGATTTTCCCCCCCCCTACGAGCAGTACTTC,CATSRDFPPPYEQYF,TRBV15,.,TRBJ2-7,many
TGTGCCAGCAGCCCAGCGGGTTACAATGAGCAGTTCTTC,CASSPAGYNEQFF,TRBV5-8,.,TRBJ2-1,.
TGTGCCAGCAGCTTGGTAGGGGGGGACACATATGGCTACACCTTC,CASSLVGGDTYGYTF,TRBV5-4,.,TRBJ1-2,many
TGCGCCAGCAGCCCGGAGGGTCGGCAGAAGTACAATGAGCAGTTCTTC,CASSPEGRQKYNEQFF,TRBV5-1,.,TRBJ2-1,many
TGTGCCAGCAGCCAAGGTGTTGGGGGGGGGCAGAGCACAGATACGCAGTATTTT,CASSQGVGGGQSTDTQYF,TRBV4-2,.,TRBJ2-3,many
TGTGCCAGCACCCCGCGGACAGGGGAAGGGCGGGAGACCCAGTACTTC,CASTPRTGEGRETQYF,TRBV7-6,TRBD1,TRBJ2-5,.
TGTGCCAGTAGTATCCGCGGGAGGGCCTTCGAGACCCAGTACTTC,CASSIRGRAFETQYF,TRBV19,TRBD2,TRBJ2-5,once
TGTGCCACCAGTGAACCTAGCGGGGGAGTCACAGATACGCAGTATTTT,CATSEPSGGVTDTQYF,TRBV24-1,TRBD2,TRBJ2-3,many
TGCAGTGTTCCCACTAGCGGGAGGGCCAATGAGCAGTTCTTC,CSVPTSGRANEQFF,TRBV20-1,TRBD2,TRBJ2-1,many
TGTGCCGGACTAGCGGTAAAAGAGACCCAGTACTTC,CAGLAVKETQYF,TRBV6-2/TRBV6-3,TRBD2,TRBJ2-5,many
TGTGCCAGCAGCATCAGTGGACTCCTAGTTGATTTT,CASSISGLLVDF,TRBV3-1,.,TRBJ2-3,many
TGTGCCAGCAGTTCTGGACAGGGGGCAAGCAATCAGCCCCAGCATTTT,CASSSGQGASNQPQHF,TRBV6-2/TRBV6-3,TRBD1,TRBJ1-5,many
TGCAGCGGAGGACAGGGGAAGACTGAAGCTTTCTTT,CSGGQGKTEAFF,TRBV29-1,TRBD1,TRBJ1-1,many
TGTGCCAGCTCACCACTAAACCGACAGGATAACTATGGCTACACCTTC,CASSPLNRQDNYGYTF,TRBV18,.,TRBJ1-2,many
TGTGCCAGCCGTTTAGCGGGGAGAAACACCGGGGAGCTGTTTTTT,CASRLAGRNTGELFF,TRBV12-3/TRBV12-4,TRBD2,TRBJ2-2,.
TGTGCCAGCAGTTACTCTTTCACCGGCACAGGGGGCCGGGAGACCCAGTACTTC,CASSYSFTGTGGRETQYF,TRBV6-2/TRBV6-3,TRBD1,TRBJ2-5,many
TGTGCCAGCAGTGAACTAGCGGGAGCGGAGGGCGAGCAGTACTTC,CASSELAGAEGEQYF,TRBV2,TRBD2,TRBJ2-7,.
TGCGCCAGCAGCCAAGTTCTTTCGAATACCAACACTGAAGCTTTCTTT,CASSQVLSNTNTEAFF,TRBV4-1,.,TRBJ1-1,many
TGTGCCAGCAGCCGAAAGGGCGGGGACCACACGTTTGAGCTGTTTTTT,CASSRKGGDHTFELFF,TRBV7-9,.,TRBJ2-2,many
TGTGCCAGCAGTTTTCGGCTAGCGGGGGGGCCTTTCTTCACAGATACGCAGTATTTT,CASSFRLAGGPFFTDTQYF,TRBV12-3/TRBV12-4,TRBD2,TRBJ2-3,many
TGTGCCAGCAGATCCAGACTAGCGGGAGGGCCTTCCTACAATGAGCAGTTCTTC,CASRSRLAGGPSYNEQFF,TRBV6-1,TRBD2,TRBJ2-1,many
TGTGCCAGCAGCCAAGATAGAAGGGGTGGCACTGAAGCTTTCTTT,CASSQDRRGGTEAFF,TRBV3-1,.,TRBJ1-1,.
TGTGCCAGTGGCAGACAGATGAACACTGAAGCTTTCTTT,CASGRQMNTEAFF,TRBV19,.,TRBJ1-1,.
TGTGCCAGCAGTACGAACGAGCAGTACTTC,CASSTNEQYF,TRBV28,.,TRBJ2-7,many
TGTGCCAGCAGTTCCCGCTACAAGGCGACTAACTATGGCTACACCTTC,CASSSRYKATNYGYTF,TRBV6-2/TRBV6-3,.,TRBJ1-2,many
TGTGCCAGCAGCGACACGACACCAGATACGCAGTATTTT,CASSDTTPDTQYF,TRBV7-9,.,TRBJ2-3,many